The subject of this entry is one TCR beta chain. These data come from a study of T cell changes during pregnancy in multiple sclerosis. Profiled with immunoSEQ multiplex PCR; TCRdb holds only in-frame clones, not every one. The sample consists of roughly 110,000 clones, roughly 90% of them appearing once. The CDR3 extends over 16 amino acids. V dropped 6 bases and J dropped 0 bases, with 15 bases sitting between them. Germline V CDR1 and CDR2: MRHNA, SNTAGT. The rearrangement uses TRBV6-4 and TRBJ2-1; D is ambiguous. Material: peripheral blood, obtained after pregnancy. This clonotype originated in a female donor with multiple sclerosis, enrolled in a pregnancy study. CDR3 coding DNA: TGTGCCAGCAGCGCTACCCATATTGGCTCCTACAATGAGCAGTTCTTC. It yields the protein CASSATHIGSYNEQFF.